This T cell receptor (beta chain) was observed in a study of early T cells in non-severe SARS-CoV-2 infection. Study-wide results and caveats: Using VDJdb, the matching emphasized anti-spike CD8 responses while missing private and CD4 specificities.

This clonotype has a handful of counts. Its antigen remains unidentified. Attachment of unique molecular identifiers to individual cDNA molecules was performed. TCRdb re-called the 5' RACE reads through MiXCR, storing one row per CDR3 protein. The sample lists around 44,000 distinct CDR3 sequences; around 9.1% were seen once. CDR1 and CDR2 from the germline V gene are SGHRS and YFSETQ. The CDR3 runs 14 residues. V shed 2 bases and J shed 2 bases, with 10 bases lying between them. The sequenced sample was whole blood. This sequence originates from an adult who was a healthcare worker with PCR-confirmed SARS-CoV-2 infection or an uninfected control (not recorded which). J is TRBJ2-5 and V is TRBV5-1, with D hard to call. CDR3: CASSFQAQQETQYF. In DNA, the CDR3 is TGCGCCAGCAGCTTCCAGGCGCAACAAGAGACCCAGTACTTC.